This section outlines one T cell receptor (beta chain) sequence together with its context. What it binds is not known. This sample was included in a study of blood T cells in healthy people across ages. CDR1 MGHDK and CDR2 SYGVNS come from the germline V gene. CDR3 length: 14 amino acids. Every sample gave at least 5.5 micrograms of total RNA when it was extracted. General observations from the study: Possibly confounding the expanded clonotype changes was the fact that donor CMV status was unknown.

Together with a sample-barcoded 5' primer, a J-beta primer mix was included in a second PCR lasting about 7 to 11 cycles. One entry per CDR3 protein results from TCRdb running MiXCR on the 5' RACE reads. The table records some 710,000 distinct CDR3 sequences, about 42% of them present only once. The TCR was taken from a man older than 75 in good health. Sequenced material: blood. The rearrangement uses TRBV25-1 and TRBJ2-7; 7 bases are a match to TRBD2. The better agreement between TRBJ2-5 and the DNA end casts doubt on the J call. Written as DNA, the CDR3 is TGTGCCAGCAGTGAAGTGGGGGGGGACGAGACCCAGTACTTC. The encoded protein is CASSEVGGDETQYF.